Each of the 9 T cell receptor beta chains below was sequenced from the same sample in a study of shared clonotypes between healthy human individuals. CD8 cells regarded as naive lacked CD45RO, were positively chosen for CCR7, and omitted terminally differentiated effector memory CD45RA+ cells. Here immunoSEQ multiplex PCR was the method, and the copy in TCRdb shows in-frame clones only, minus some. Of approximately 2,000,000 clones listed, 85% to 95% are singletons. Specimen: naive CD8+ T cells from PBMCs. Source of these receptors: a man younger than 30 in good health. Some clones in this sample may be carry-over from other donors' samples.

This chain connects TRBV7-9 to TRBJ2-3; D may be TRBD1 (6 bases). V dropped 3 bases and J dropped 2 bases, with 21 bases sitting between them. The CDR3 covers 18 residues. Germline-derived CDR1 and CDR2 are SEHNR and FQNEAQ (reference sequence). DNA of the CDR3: TGTGCCAGCAGCTTCGTGAGGGGATATCAGGGGAACACAGATACGCAGTATTTT. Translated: CASSFVRGYQGNTDTQYF.

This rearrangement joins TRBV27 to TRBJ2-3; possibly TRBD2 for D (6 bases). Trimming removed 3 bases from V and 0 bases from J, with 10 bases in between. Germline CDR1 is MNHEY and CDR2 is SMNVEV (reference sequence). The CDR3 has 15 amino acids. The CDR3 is CASSFTRESTDTQYF. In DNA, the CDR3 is TGTGCCAGCAGTTTTACGCGGGAAAGCACAGATACGCAGTATTTT.

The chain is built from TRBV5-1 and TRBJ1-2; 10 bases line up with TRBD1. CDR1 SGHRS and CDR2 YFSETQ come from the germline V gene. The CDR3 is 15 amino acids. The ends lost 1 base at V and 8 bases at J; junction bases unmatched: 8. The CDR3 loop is CASSLMGQGQAGYTF. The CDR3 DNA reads TGCGCCAGCAGCTTGATGGGACAGGGGCAAGCCGGCTACACCTTC. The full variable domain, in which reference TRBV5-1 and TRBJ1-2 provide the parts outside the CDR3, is KAGVTQTPRYLIKTRGQQVTLSCSPISGHRSVSWYQQTPGQGLQFLFEYFSETQRNKGNFPGRFSGRQFSNSRSEMNVSTLELGDSALYLCASSLMGQGQAGYTFGSGTRLTVV.

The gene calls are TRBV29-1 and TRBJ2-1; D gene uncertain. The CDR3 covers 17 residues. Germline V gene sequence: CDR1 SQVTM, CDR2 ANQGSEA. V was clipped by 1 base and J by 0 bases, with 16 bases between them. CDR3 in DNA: TGCAGCGTTGAAGGGGTCCGGGCCTTAAGCTCCTACAATGAGCAGTTCTTC. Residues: CSVEGVRALSSYNEQFF.

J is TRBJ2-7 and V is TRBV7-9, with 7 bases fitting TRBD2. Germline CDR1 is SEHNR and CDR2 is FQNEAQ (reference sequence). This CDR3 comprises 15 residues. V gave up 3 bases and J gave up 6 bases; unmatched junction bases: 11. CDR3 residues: CASSLQGLVAGEQYF. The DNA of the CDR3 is TGTGCCAGCAGCTTGCAGGGTCTCGTAGCGGGCGAGCAGTACTTC.

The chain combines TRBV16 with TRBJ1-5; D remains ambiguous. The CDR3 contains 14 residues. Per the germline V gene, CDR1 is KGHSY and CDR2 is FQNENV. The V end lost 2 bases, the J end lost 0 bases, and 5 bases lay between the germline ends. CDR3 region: CASSQEGSNQPQHF. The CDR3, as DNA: TGTGCCAGCAGCCAAGAGGGTAGCAATCAGCCCCAGCATTTT.

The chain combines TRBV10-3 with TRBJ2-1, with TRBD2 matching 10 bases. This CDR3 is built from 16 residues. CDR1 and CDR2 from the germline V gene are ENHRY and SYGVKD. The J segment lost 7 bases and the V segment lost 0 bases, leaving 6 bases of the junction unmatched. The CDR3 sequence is CAISESPSGSWNEQFF. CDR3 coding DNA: TGTGCCATCAGTGAGTCGCCTAGCGGGAGTTGGAATGAGCAGTTCTTC.

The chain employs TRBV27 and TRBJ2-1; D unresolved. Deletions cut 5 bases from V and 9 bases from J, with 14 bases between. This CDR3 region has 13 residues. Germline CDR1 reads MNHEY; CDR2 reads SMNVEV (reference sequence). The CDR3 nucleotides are TGTGCCAGCAGTCCCTGTTTGGATTGTGAGCAGTTCTTC. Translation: CASSPCLDCEQFF.

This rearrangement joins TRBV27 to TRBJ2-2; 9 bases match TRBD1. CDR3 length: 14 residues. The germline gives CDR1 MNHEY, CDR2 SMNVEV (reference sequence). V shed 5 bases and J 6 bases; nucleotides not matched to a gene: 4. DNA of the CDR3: TGTGCCAGCAGTCGGACAGGGGCGCCCGGGGAGCTGTTTTTT. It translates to CASSRTGAPGELFF.